A single sample is the source of the 5 T cell receptor beta chains below, sequenced in a study of T cell clonality in common variable immunodeficiency. Study-wide findings and caveats: Fewer deletions and N-nucleotide insertions were reportedly seen in common variable immunodeficiency TCR beta sequences.

These receptors are not linked to any known antigen. Method: immunoSEQ multiplex PCR; TCRdb's copy keeps in-frame clones and lacks some. The repertoire has about 5,000 clones, none seen only once; the ten largest take approximately 15%. Material for sequencing was peripheral blood mononuclear cells. These receptors originate from a human donor with common variable immunodeficiency.

This clone has just a few counts. The DNA ends 3 residues before the CDR3 does, and the rest of the CDR3 is filled in from the germline J gene. The chain couples TRBV6-2 or TRBV6-3 to TRBJ2-5; D may be TRBD2 (6 bases). Germline CDR1 and CDR2: MNHEY and SVGEGT. V dropped 4 bases and J dropped 1 base, with 7 bases sitting between them. The CDR3 is 13 amino acids. The covered CDR3 bases are TGTGCCAGCAGTTGGGGACTCCAAGAGACC. Encoded protein: CASSWGLQET. The CDR3, in full, reads CASSWGLQETQYF.

About this clone itself: The read stops 3 residues short of the end of the CDR3; the missing end is completed from the germline J gene. J is TRBJ2-5 and V is TRBV2; 7 positions agree with TRBD2. The V gene end was trimmed by 6 bases and the J gene end by 2 bases; junction bases not matched to a gene: 9. The V gene's germline CDR1 is SNHLY and CDR2 FYNNEI. The CDR3 sequence is 15 residues long. CDR3 in amino acids: CASRSRDYYQETQYF. CDR3 DNA (partial): TGTGCCAGCAGATCCCGGGACTATTATCAAGAGACC.

This clone was seen only a few times. The CDR3 is cut off 3 residues early in the read; its end comes from the germline J gene. The chain couples TRBV25-1 to TRBJ1-1, with 10 bases aligning to TRBD1. The germline CDR1 and CDR2 sequences are MGHDK and SYGVNS. The CDR3 is 13 residues long. After removal of 6 bases from V and 7 bases from J, the junction contained 5 bases not matched to a gene. Incomplete CDR3 DNA: TGTGCCAGCAGAGACAGGGGGCTTGGTGAA. Translated, it gives CASRDRGLGE. The whole CDR3 region reads CASRDRGLGEAFF.

The sample holds a few counts of this clone. The read gets to within 3 residues of the CDR3 end, and the germline J gene fills in the rest. The genes are TRBV19 and TRBJ2-6; D ambiguous. The CDR3 spans 14 residues. Trimming removed 10 bases from V and 1 base from J, with 11 bases in between. Germline V gene lookup returns CDR1 LNHDA and CDR2 SQIVND (reference sequence). The DNA read from the CDR3 is TGTGCCACCGTAGACAAATCTGGGGCCAACGTC. It yields the protein CATVDKSGANV. The full CDR3 sequence reads CATVDKSGANVLTF.

This clone was counted at least ten times. Sequencing ends 3 residues short of the CDR3 end; the germline J gene provides the rest. The chain employs TRBV12-3 or TRBV12-4 and TRBJ2-3, with TRBD2 as a possible D gene (7 bases). CDR3 size: 16 residues. V gave up 6 bases and J gave up 3 bases, with 19 bases separating them. The CDR3: CASRPGGGGSTDTQYF. CDR3 DNA (partial): TGTGCCAGCAGGCCGGGTGGGGGCGGGAGTACAGATACG.